The 27 T cell receptor beta chains in this list originate from one sample, sequenced in a study of molecular identifiers for immune sequencing clone quantification. TCRdb re-analysed the PCR reads in MiXCR, keeping a single row per CDR3 protein. This sample has some 320,000 distinct CDR3 sequences, with 20% to 25% found just once. The sequencing sample was made of naive CD8+ T cells from blood, with Jurkat cell RNA spiked in. The subset denotes: FACS-sorted CD8+CD4-CCR7+CD45RA+ naive T cells. The receptor source for this set is a human donor in good health. Some libraries in this study had Jurkat cell RNA spiked in.

This clonotype has at least ten counts. The chain has TRBV2 and TRBJ2-1; the D is unclear. Between the trimmed V and J ends, which lost 2 bases and 4 bases, there was a span of 6 bases. Germline loops: CDR1 SNHLY, CDR2 FYNNEI. This CDR3 is 13 amino acids long. For the CDR3, the DNA is TGTGCCAGCAGTGAAACAAAGTACAATGAGCAGTTCTTC. Translated, it gives CASSETKYNEQFF.

This clonotype was detected a few times. The V gene is TRBV25-1, the J gene TRBJ2-6; 7 bases are a match to TRBD1. Germline CDR1 MGHDK, CDR2 SYGVNS. CDR3 length: 15 residues. Trimming at V came to 4 bases and at J to 1 base, leaving 1 base not matched to a gene. This chain's CDR3 is CASSGDSSGANVLTF. In nucleotides, the CDR3 is TGTGCCAGCAGTGGGGACAGTTCTGGGGCCAACGTCCTGACTTTC.

In this sample, this clonotype turned up many times. The V and J genes are TRBV20-1 and TRBJ1-4, with D hard to call. Germline CDR1 is DFQATT and CDR2 is SNEGSKA (reference sequence). Between the trimmed V and J ends, which lost 4 bases and 7 bases, there was a span of 13 bases. The CDR3 sequence is 13 residues long. In DNA form, the CDR3 reads TGCAGTGCTATACTCCCGGAGGGTGAAAAACTGTTTTTT. It encodes CSAILPEGEKLFF.

In this sample, this clonotype turned up many times. The rearrangement uses TRBV25-1 and TRBJ2-3; TRBD2 is a possible D gene (5 bases). Germline values: CDR1 MGHDK, CDR2 SYGVNS. V shed 3 bases and J shed 12 bases, with 13 bases lying between them. CDR3 length equals 12 residues. CDR3 amino acids: CASSEMAGPQYF. The CDR3, as DNA: TGTGCCAGCAGTGAGATGGCGGGCCCTCAGTATTTT.

This clonotype was counted ten times or more. The chain carries TRBV19 and TRBJ1-5; tentative D call: TRBD1 (6 bases). Per germline, CDR1 LNHDA and CDR2 SQIVND (reference sequence). The CDR3 runs to 12 residues. Trimming took off 7 bases at V and 6 bases at J, with 10 bases between the two ends. The CDR3, as DNA: TGTGCCAGTACCCAGGGGAGTCAGCCCCAGCATTTT. Protein sequence: CASTQGSQPQHF.

As regards this clonotype: The junction does not match germline at one end; this may be a read error. The chain carries TRBV4-1 and TRBJ2-3; no clear D. CDR1 is MGHRA, CDR2 YSYEKL, per germline. This CDR3 region has 16 residues. The CDR3 region is CVSSQESQDTFHTQYF. The CDR3 DNA is TGCGTCAGCAGCCAAGAATCCCAAGACACCTTCCATACGCAGTATTTT.

The chain is built from TRBV12-3 or TRBV12-4 and TRBJ1-1; a weak D match, TRBD1 (6 bases). The CDR3 covers 15 residues. V was pared by 6 bases and J by 0 bases, with 14 bases between. In DNA, the CDR3 is TGTGCCAGCAGCCAAAGCGGGACAATGAACACTGAAGCTTTCTTT. Amino acids: CASSQSGTMNTEAFF.

This clonotype was counted many times. The V gene is TRBV20-1, the J gene TRBJ2-7, with 12 bases matching TRBD1. V trimming: 1 base; J trimming: 2 bases; junction bases outside the gene matches: 12. Per germline, CDR1 DFQATT and CDR2 SNEGSKA (reference sequence). This CDR3 comprises 18 residues. The CDR3 loop reads CSARAVRGQGAYPYEQYF. For the CDR3, the DNA is TGCAGTGCTAGAGCCGTAAGGGGACAGGGGGCGTACCCCTACGAGCAGTACTTC.

This clonotype has at least ten counts. This sequence joins TRBV9 and TRBJ1-3; no firm D call. V dropped 0 bases and J dropped 0 bases, with 7 bases sitting between them. The CDR3 loop spans 15 amino acids. From germline, CDR1 is SGDLS and CDR2 YYNGEE. CDR3 amino acids: CASSVGQTSGNTIYF. Written as DNA, the CDR3 is TGTGCCAGCAGCGTAGGGCAGACCTCTGGAAACACCATATATTTT.

This clonotype was found many times. The rearrangement joins TRBV15 to TRBJ2-1, with D unclear. The CDR3 contains 14 residues. Trimming removed 1 base at V and 5 bases at J, with 9 bases between. Germline V lookup: CDR1 LNHNV, CDR2 YYDKDF (reference sequence). The CDR3 DNA is TGTGCCACCAGCAGAGTCCTCAGAGACAATGAGCAGTTCTTC. Its protein is CATSRVLRDNEQFF.

This chain joins TRBV19 and TRBJ1-5, with 10 nucleotides matching TRBD1. The CDR3 covers 14 residues. The ends lost 7 bases at V and 4 bases at J; junction bases unmatched: 4. Looked up from germline, CDR1 is LNHDA and CDR2 is SQIVND (reference sequence). The CDR3 bases are TGTGCCAGTACCTGGGACAGGGGAAATCAGCCCCAGCATTTT. Encoded protein: CASTWDRGNQPQHF.

This clonotype was counted many times. This chain uses TRBV27 with TRBJ1-1; no clear D. The CDR3 consists of 17 residues. Germline V gene data show CDR1 as MNHEY and CDR2 as SMNVEV (reference sequence). V was trimmed by 6 bases and J by 0 bases, leaving 20 bases between them. The CDR3 loop is CASRVGYRDTMNTEAFF. The DNA of the CDR3 is TGTGCCAGCAGAGTGGGGTACCGCGACACCATGAACACTGAAGCTTTCTTT.

Comments on this clonotype: A much more abundant neighbour one base away suggests this may be a read error. This rearrangement joins TRBV7-9 to TRBJ2-7; the D gene could be TRBD1 or TRBD2 (6 bases each). The CDR3 consists of 13 residues. In germline, CDR1 is SEHNR, CDR2 FQNEAQ (reference sequence). Trimming removed 4 bases from V and 5 bases from J, with 12 bases in between. The CDR3 here is CASSSPGAHEQYF. CDR3 DNA sequence: TGTGCCAGCAGCTCCCCGGGGGCCCACGAGCAGTACTTC.

The sample holds many counts of this clonotype. V is TRBV7-9 and J is TRBJ2-3, with D possibly TRBD1 on 6 matching bases. V dropped 2 bases and J dropped 6 bases, with 21 bases sitting between them. CDR1 is SEHNR, CDR2 FQNEAQ, per germline (reference sequence). The CDR3 is made up of 17 amino acids. CDR3 protein: CASSLPETGPDDDTQYF. For the CDR3, the DNA is TGTGCCAGCAGCTTACCGGAGACAGGCCCCGATGACGATACGCAGTATTTT.

This clonotype was seen many times. The V gene is TRBV7-9, the J gene TRBJ2-1; 11 positions match TRBD2. The CDR3 loop spans 15 amino acids. Germline V lookup: CDR1 SEHNR, CDR2 FQNEAQ (reference sequence). V shed 5 bases and J 3 bases; nucleotides not matched to a gene: 3. The CDR3 DNA reads as TGTGCCAGCAGCGCGGGACTAGCGGACTACAATGAGCAGTTCTTC. Protein product: CASSAGLADYNEQFF.

This clonotype was seen many times. This chain joins TRBV7-9 and TRBJ2-5, with D possibly being TRBD1 (6 bases). Trimming left V 10 bases short and J 3 bases short, with 12 bases between. Germline loops: CDR1 SEHNR, CDR2 FQNEAQ (reference sequence). This CDR3 region has 12 residues. The CDR3 loop reads CATARTEETQYF. The DNA for the CDR3 is TGTGCCACCGCTCGGACAGAAGAGACCCAGTACTTC.

The table lists this clonotype with many counts. The rearrangement links TRBV29-1 to TRBJ1-2; TRBD1 aligns across 8 bases. The CDR3 is made up of 15 amino acids. Germline values: CDR1 SQVTM, CDR2 ANQGSEA. After removal of 7 bases from V and 0 bases from J, the junction contained 10 bases not matched to a gene. The CDR3 loop reads CSAWDRFGANYGYTF. The DNA for the CDR3 is TGCAGCGCCTGGGACAGGTTCGGAGCTAACTATGGCTACACCTTC.

This clonotype was observed a handful of times. The chain combines TRBV6-4 with TRBJ2-1; the match to TRBD2 covers 8 bases. The CDR3 is made up of 11 amino acids. Trimming cost V 8 bases and J 15 bases; bases outside gene matches: 9. CDR1 and CDR2 from the germline V gene are MRHNA and SNTAGT. CDR3 amino acids: CASRGGGSWFF. The CDR3 nucleotides are TGTGCCAGCCGAGGCGGGGGGTCATGGTTCTTC.

As regards this clonotype: A read error may be the cause here, since a much bigger clone is one base away. This CDR3 fails to terminate in the conserved phenylalanine or tryptophan, so it likely reflects a read error. V usage is TRBV5-1 and J usage is TRBJ2-7; possibly TRBD2 for D (7 bases). This CDR3 spans 16 amino acids. V lost 3 bases, J lost 0 bases, and 16 bases lay in between. CDR1 is SGHRS, CDR2 YFSETQ, per germline. The CDR3 loop reads CASSSLGGGSSYEQYS. For the CDR3, the DNA is TGCGCCAGCAGCTCCCTGGGAGGGGGAAGCTCCTACGAGCAGTACTCC.

There are many counts of this clonotype. This sequence joins TRBV9 and TRBJ2-3; TRBD1 aligns across 8 bases. Germline CDR1 SGDLS, CDR2 YYNGEE. CDR3 size: 18 residues. Germline trimming cut 0 bases from V and 4 bases from J; bases unmatched to any gene: 13. The CDR3 spells CASSVDELGTGRSDTQYF. The CDR3 DNA reads TGTGCCAGCAGCGTAGACGAATTGGGGACAGGTCGCTCAGATACGCAGTATTTT.

This clonotype was picked up many times. The chain employs TRBV29-1 and TRBJ1-1, with D perhaps TRBD1 (6 bases). This CDR3 has 13 residues. Trimming removed 7 bases at V and 1 base at J, with 13 bases between. Germline V CDR1 and CDR2: SQVTM, ANQGSEA. CDR3 sequence: CSAYSDRNTEAFF. DNA for the CDR3: TGCAGCGCATATTCGGACAGGAACACTGAAGCTTTCTTT.

There are many counts of this clonotype. The rearrangement uses TRBV11-2 and TRBJ2-1; tentative D call: TRBD1 (6 bases). Deletions cut 5 bases from V and 1 base from J, with 9 bases between. The CDR3 has 14 amino acids. The germline gives CDR1 SGHAT, CDR2 FQNNGV. CDR3 loop: CASSDRLSYNEQFF. CDR3 bases: TGTGCCAGCAGCGACAGGCTTTCCTACAATGAGCAGTTCTTC.

Regarding this clonotype: A much more abundant neighbour one base away suggests this may be a read error. The rearrangement joins TRBV3-1 to TRBJ1-2, with D possibly TRBD1 on 5 matching bases. V was trimmed by 4 bases and J by 1 base, leaving 16 bases between them. The CDR3 extends over 16 amino acids. Germline V gene sequence: CDR1 LGHDT, CDR2 YNNKEL (reference sequence). CDR3 nucleotides: TGTGCCAGCAGCCCGGAGTGGGGGGATTTTAACTATGGCTACACCTTC. Translated, it gives CASSPEWGDFNYGYTF. Combining the CDR3 with reference TRBV3-1 and TRBJ1-2 gives the whole variable domain DTAVSQTPKYLVTQMGNDKSIKCEQNLGHDTMYWYKQDSKKFLKIMFSYNNKELIINETVPNRFSPKSPDKAHLNLHINSLELGDSAVYFCASSPEWGDFNYGYTFGSGTRLTVV.

This clonotype was recorded a few times. The gene calls are TRBV11-2 and TRBJ2-7; D is possibly TRBD2 (6 bases). This CDR3 is 17 amino acids long. Trimming cost V 1 base and J 0 bases, with 16 bases left between them. From germline, CDR1 is SGHAT and CDR2 FQNNGV. The CDR3 region has the DNA TGTGCCAGCAGCTTAGCTCCCCCCAGCGGGTTCTCCTACGAGCAGTACTTC. Protein sequence: CASSLAPPSGFSYEQYF. The full variable domain, with the rest looked up from reference TRBV11-2 and TRBJ2-7, is EAGVAQSPRYKIIEKRQSVAFWCNPISGHATLYWYQQILGQGPKLLIQFQNNGVVDDSQLPKDRFSAERLKGVDSTLKIQPAKLEDSAVYLCASSLAPPSGFSYEQYFGPGTRLTVT.

This clonotype was seen repeatedly, ten times or more. This chain connects TRBV13 to TRBJ1-1; no clear D gene. The V end lost 5 bases, the J end lost 1 base, and 11 bases lay between the germline ends. This CDR3 has 14 residues. Germline CDR1 reads PRHDT; CDR2 reads FYEKMQ (reference sequence). DNA of the CDR3: TGTGCCAGCAGCCCGGGGTCATCGAACACTGAAGCTTTCTTT. As protein: CASSPGSSNTEAFF.

Concerning this clonotype itself: One end of the junction is discordant with germline, which a read error may explain. The J gene is TRBJ2-1, the V gene TRBV20-1; 10 bases agree with TRBD2. This CDR3 is 17 amino acids long. CDR1 and CDR2 from the germline V gene are DFQATT and SNEGSKA (reference sequence). CDR3 sequence reads: CSAGDHLTSGEYNEQFF. The DNA for the CDR3 is TGCAGTGCTGGAGATCACCTAACTAGCGGGGAATACAATGAGCAGTTCTTC.

Many counts were recorded for this clonotype. This chain joins TRBV2 and TRBJ1-3; D is unresolved. Germline CDR1 reads SNHLY; CDR2 reads FYNNEI. This CDR3 comprises 13 residues. V dropped 3 bases and J dropped 2 bases, with 5 bases sitting between them. The CDR3 loop is CASSEAAGNTIYF. CDR3 nucleotides: TGTGCCAGCAGTGAGGCAGCTGGAAACACCATATATTTT.